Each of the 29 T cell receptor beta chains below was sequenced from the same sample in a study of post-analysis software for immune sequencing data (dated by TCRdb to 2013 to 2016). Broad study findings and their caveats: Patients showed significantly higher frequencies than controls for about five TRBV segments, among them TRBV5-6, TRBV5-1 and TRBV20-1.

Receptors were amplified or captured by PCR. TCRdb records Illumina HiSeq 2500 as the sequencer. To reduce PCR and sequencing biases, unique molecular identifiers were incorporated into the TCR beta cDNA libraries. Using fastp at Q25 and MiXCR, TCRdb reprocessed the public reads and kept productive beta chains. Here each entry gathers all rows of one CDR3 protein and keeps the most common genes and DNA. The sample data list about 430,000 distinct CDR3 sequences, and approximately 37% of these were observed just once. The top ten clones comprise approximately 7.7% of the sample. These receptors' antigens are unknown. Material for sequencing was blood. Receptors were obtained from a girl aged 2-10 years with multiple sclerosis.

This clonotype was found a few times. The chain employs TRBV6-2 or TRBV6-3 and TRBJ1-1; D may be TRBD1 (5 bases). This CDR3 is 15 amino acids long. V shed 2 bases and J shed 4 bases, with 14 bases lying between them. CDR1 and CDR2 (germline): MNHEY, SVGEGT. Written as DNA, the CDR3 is TGTGCCAGCAGTTACCAACGCGCAGGGACCACTGAAGCTTTCTTT. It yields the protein CASSYQRAGTTEAFF.

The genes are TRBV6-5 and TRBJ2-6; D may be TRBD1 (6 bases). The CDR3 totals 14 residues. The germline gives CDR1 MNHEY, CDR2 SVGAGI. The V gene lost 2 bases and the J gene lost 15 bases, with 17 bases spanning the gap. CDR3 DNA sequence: TGTGCCAGCAGTTACGGGGGCGGACTCCCCAACCTGACTTTC. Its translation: CASSYGGGLPNLTF.

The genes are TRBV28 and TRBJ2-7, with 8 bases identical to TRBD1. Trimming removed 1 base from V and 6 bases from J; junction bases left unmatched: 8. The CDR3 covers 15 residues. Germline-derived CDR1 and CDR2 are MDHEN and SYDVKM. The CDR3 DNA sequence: TGTGCCAGCAGTTTATTGGTGACAGGGGTCGCCGAGCAGTACTTC. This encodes CASSLLVTGVAEQYF.

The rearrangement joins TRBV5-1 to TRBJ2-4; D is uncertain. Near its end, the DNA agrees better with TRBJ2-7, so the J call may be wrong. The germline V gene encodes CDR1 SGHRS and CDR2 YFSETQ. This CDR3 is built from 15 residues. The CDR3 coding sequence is TGCGCCAGCAGCTTGATAGGGTTCGTTAGCTACGAGCAGTACTTC. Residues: CASSLIGFVSYEQYF.

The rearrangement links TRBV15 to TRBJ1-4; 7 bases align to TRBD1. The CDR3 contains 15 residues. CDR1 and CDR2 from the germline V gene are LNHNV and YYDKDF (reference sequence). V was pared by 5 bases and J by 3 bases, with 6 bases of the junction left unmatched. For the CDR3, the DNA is TGTGCCACCAGCGGTTCCGGGACAGCTAATGAAAAACTGTTTTTT. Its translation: CATSGSGTANEKLFF.

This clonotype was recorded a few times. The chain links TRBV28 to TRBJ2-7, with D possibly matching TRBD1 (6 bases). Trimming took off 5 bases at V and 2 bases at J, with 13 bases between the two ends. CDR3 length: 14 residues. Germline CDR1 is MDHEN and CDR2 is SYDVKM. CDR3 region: CASSLNGTPYEQYF. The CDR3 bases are TGTGCCAGCAGTCTCAATGGGACACCCTACGAGCAGTACTTC.

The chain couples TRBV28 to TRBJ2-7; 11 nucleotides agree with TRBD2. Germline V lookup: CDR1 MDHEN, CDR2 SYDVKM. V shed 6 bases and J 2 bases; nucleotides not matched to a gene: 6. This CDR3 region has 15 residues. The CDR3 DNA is TGTGCCAGCAGGGTTAGCGGGAGGGTGACCTACGAGCAGTACTTC. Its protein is CASRVSGRVTYEQYF.

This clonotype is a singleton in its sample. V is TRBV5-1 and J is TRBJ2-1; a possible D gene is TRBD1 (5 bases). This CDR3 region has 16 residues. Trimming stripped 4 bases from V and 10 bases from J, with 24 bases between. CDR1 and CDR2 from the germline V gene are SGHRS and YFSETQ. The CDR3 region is CASSPGPKAPSGEQFF. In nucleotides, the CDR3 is TGCGCCAGCAGCCCAGGACCGAAAGCCCCATCAGGGGAGCAGTTCTTC.

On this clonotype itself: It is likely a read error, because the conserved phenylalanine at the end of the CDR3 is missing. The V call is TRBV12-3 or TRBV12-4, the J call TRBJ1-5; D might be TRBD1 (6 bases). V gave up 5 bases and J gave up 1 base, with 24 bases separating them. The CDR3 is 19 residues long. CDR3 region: CASSPRGGGEVWSNQPQHL. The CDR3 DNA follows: TGTGCCAGCAGTCCCCGGGGAGGGGGAGAAGTGTGGAGCAATCAGCCCCAGCATTTG.

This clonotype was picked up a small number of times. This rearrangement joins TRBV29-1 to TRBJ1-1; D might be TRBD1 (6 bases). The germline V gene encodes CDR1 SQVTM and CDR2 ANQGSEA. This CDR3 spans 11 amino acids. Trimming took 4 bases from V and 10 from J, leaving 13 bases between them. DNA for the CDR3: TGCAGCGTTGGAACAGGGTCTGCAGCTTTCTTT. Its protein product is CSVGTGSAAFF.

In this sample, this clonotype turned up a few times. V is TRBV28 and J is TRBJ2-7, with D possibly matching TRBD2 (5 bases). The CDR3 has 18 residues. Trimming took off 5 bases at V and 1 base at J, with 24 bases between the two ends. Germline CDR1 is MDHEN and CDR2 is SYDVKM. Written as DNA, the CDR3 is TGTGCCAGCAGTCCCGGTGGCAGTCGACTAAAACAGTCCTACGAGCAGTACTTC. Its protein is CASSPGGSRLKQSYEQYF.

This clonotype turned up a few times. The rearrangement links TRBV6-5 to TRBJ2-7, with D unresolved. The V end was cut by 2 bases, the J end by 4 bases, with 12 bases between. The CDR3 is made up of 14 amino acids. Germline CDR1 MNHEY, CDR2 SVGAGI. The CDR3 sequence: CASSYGGAHYEQYF. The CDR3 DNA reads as TGTGCCAGCAGTTACGGCGGTGCGCATTACGAGCAGTACTTC.

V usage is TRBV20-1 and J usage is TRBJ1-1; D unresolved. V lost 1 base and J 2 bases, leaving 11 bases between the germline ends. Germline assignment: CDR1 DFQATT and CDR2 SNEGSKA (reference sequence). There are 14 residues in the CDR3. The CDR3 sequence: CSARGFFKNTEAFF. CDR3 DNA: TGCAGTGCTAGAGGGTTTTTTAAAAACACTGAAGCTTTCTTT.

CDR3 region: CASSSDSHNTDEQFF. In nucleotides, the CDR3 is TGTGCCAGCTCCTCCGACAGTCATAACACCGATGAGCAGTTCTTC. The rearrangement links TRBV28 to TRBJ2-1, with D possibly matching TRBD1 (5 bases). CDR1 and CDR2 from the germline V gene are MDHEN and SYDVKM. Trimming pared 8 bases from V and 8 bases from J, leaving 22 bases between. The CDR3 is 15 residues long.

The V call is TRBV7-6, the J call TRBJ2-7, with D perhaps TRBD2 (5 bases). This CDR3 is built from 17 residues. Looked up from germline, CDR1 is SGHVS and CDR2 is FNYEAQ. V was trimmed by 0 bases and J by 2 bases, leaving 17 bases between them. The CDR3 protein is CASSLAPRSGNPYEQYF. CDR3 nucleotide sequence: TGTGCCAGCAGCTTAGCCCCCCGGTCGGGGAATCCCTACGAGCAGTACTTC.

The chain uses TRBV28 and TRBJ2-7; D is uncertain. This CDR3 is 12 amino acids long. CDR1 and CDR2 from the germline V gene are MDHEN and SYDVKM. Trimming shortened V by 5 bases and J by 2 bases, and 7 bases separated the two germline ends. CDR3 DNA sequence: TGTGCCAGCAGTAACCCTGCCTACGAGCAGTACTTC. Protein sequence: CASSNPAYEQYF.

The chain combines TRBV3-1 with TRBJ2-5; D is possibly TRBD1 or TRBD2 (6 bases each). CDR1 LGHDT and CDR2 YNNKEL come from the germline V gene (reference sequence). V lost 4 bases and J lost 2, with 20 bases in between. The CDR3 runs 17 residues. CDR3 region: CASSLRGAGSLQETQYF. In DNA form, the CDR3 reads TGTGCCAGCAGCCTAAGGGGGGCGGGGTCATTGCAAGAGACCCAGTACTTC.

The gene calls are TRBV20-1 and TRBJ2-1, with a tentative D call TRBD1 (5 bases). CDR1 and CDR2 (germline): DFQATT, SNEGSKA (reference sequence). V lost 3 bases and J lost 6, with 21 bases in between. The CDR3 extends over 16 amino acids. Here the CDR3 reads CSARWPPGLGANEQFF. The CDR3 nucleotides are TGCAGTGCTAGGTGGCCCCCAGGGTTAGGGGCCAATGAGCAGTTCTTC.

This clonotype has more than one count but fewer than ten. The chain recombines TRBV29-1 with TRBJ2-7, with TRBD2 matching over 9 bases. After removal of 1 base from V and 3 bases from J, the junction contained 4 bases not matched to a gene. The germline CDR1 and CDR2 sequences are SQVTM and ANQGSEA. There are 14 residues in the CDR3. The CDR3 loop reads CSVEVAGEGYEQYF. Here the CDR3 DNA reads TGCAGCGTTGAAGTAGCGGGAGAGGGCTACGAGCAGTACTTC.

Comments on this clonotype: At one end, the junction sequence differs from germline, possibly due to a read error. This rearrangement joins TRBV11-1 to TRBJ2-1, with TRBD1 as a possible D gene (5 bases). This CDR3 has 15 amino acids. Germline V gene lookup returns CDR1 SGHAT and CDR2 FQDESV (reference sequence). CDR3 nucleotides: TGCGCCAGCAGCTTAGCTGACAGTTCCTACAATGAGCAGTTCTTC. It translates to CASSLADSSYNEQFF.

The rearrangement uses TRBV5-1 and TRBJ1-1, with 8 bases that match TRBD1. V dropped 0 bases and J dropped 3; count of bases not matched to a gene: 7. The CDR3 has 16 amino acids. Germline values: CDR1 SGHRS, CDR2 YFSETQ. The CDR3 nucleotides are TGCGCCAGCAGCTTGGGAGCAGGGGGCGGCTACACTGAAGCTTTCTTT. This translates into CASSLGAGGGYTEAFF.

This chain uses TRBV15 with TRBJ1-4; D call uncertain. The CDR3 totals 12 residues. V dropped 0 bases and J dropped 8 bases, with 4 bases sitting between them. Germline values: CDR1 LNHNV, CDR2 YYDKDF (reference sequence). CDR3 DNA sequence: TGTGCCACCAGCAGAGATGGGGAAAAACTGTTTTTT. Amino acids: CATSRDGEKLFF.

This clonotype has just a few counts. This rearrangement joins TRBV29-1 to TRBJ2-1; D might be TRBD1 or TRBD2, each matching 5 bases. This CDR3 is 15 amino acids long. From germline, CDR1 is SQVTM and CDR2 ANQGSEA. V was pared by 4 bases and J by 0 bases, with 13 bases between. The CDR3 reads CSVGHPGGSYNEQFF. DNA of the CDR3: TGCAGCGTTGGCCACCCTGGGGGCTCCTACAATGAGCAGTTCTTC.

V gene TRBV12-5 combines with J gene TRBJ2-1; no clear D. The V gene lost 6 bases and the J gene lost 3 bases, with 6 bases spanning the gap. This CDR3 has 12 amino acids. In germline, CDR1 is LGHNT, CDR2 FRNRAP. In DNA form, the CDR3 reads TGTGCTAGTGGAAGTATCTACAATGAGCAGTTCTTC. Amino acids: CASGSIYNEQFF. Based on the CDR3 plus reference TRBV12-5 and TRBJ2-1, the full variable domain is DARVTQTPRHKVTEMGQEVTMRCQPILGHNTVFWYRQTMMQGLELLAYFRNRAPLDDSGMPKDRFSAEMPDATLATLKIQPSEPRDSAVYFCASGSIYNEQFFGPGTRLTVL.

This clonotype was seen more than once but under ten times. CDR3 DNA sequence: TGCAGTGCTAGTCCCTGGGAGGGGGGGCAGTTCTTC. This encodes CSASPWEGGQFF. V and J are TRBV20-1 and TRBJ2-1, with D possibly being TRBD2 (7 bases). The CDR3 loop spans 12 amino acids. V lost 3 bases, J lost 12 bases, and 15 bases lay in between. Looked up from germline, CDR1 is DFQATT and CDR2 is SNEGSKA (reference sequence).

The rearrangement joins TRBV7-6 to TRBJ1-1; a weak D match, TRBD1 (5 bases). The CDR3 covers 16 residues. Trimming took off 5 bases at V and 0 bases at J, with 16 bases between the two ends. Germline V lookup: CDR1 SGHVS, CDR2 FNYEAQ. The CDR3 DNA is TGTGCCAGCAGCCCGACGGGGGACTTAATGAACACTGAAGCTTTCTTT. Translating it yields CASSPTGDLMNTEAFF.

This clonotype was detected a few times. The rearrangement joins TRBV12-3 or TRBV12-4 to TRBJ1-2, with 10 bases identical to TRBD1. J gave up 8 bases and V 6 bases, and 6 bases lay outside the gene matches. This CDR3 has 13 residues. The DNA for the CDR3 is TGTGCCAGCAGCCCCCGGACAGGGGGAGGCTACACCTTC. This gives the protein CASSPRTGGGYTF.

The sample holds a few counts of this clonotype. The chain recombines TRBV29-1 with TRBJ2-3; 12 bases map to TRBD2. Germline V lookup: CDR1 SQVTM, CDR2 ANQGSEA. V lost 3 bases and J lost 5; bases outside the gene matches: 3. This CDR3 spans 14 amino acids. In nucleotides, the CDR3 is TGCAGCGTTGAGAGACTAGCGGGGGAAGATACGCAGTATTTT. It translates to CSVERLAGEDTQYF.

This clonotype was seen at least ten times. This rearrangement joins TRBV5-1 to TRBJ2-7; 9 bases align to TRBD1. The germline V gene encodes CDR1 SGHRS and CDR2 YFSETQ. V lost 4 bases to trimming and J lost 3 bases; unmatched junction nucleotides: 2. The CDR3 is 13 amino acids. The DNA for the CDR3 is TGCGCCAGCAGCCGGGACAGGGACTACGAGCAGTACTTC. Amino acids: CASSRDRDYEQYF.